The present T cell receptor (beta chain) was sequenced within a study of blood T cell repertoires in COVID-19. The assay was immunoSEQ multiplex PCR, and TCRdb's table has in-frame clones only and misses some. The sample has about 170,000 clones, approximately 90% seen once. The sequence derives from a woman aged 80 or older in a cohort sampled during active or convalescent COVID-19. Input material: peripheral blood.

Written as DNA, the CDR3 is TGTGCCAGCAGCTTGAACCCCAGGGACTACGAGCAGTACTTC. Protein: CASSLNPRDYEQYF. The genes are TRBV5-5 and TRBJ2-7; tentative D call: TRBD1 (5 bases). CDR1 is SGHKS, CDR2 YYEKEE, per germline (reference sequence). V gave up 1 base and J gave up 3 bases, with 11 bases separating them. The length of the CDR3 is 14 residues.